Listed below are T cell receptor beta chains from one sample, sequenced in a study of T cell responses to AZD1222 COVID-19 vaccine. TCRdb's copy holds only in-frame clones and misses some; the assay was immunoSEQ multiplex PCR. The sample lists under 100,000 clones; around nine tenths were seen once. Sequencing used peripheral blood, obtained on day 0 of AZD1222 vaccination. All receptors come from an adult in good health. The CDR3 runs from the conserved cysteine through the conserved F or W. D genes are given only for firm matches. Clone size is given for some rows only: seen once, a few or many times, or a class if the clone is expanded.

v_gene,j_gene,d_gene,abundance,CDR3nt,CDR3aa
TRBV5-8,TRBJ1-5,TRBD1,.,TGTGCCAGCAGCTACAGGGGAGGCGTTTGGCCCCAGCATTTT,CASSYRGGVWPQHF
TRBV30,TRBJ1-1,.,.,TGTGCCTGGAGTCAGACGAACACTGAAGCTTTCTTT,CAWSQTNTEAFF
TRBV6-5,TRBJ1-2,TRBD1,.,TGTGCCAGCAGTTACCCAGGGGGTGATGGCTACACCTTC,CASSYPGGDGYTF
TRBV30,TRBJ2-6,.,.,TGTGCCTGGAGTCTAGGGGGGTCTGGGGCCAACGTCCTGACTTTC,CAWSLGGSGANVLTF
TRBV6-5,TRBJ1-1,.,.,TGTGCCAGCAGTTTAACAGGGTTCGGGAACACTGAAGCTTTCTTT,CASSLTGFGNTEAFF
TRBV18,TRBJ1-2,TRBD1,.,TGTGCCAGCTCACCAGTACAGGGGAGTGGCTACACCTTC,CASSPVQGSGYTF
TRBV19,TRBJ1-1,.,.,TGTGCCAGTAGTCCTACCCGACAGGCCGCCAGCACTGAAGCTTTCTTT,CASSPTRQAASTEAFF
TRBV28,TRBJ2-4,.,.,TGTGCCAGCACCCTGCGCGGGGTCAGTAGAAAAAACATTCAGTACTTC,CASTLRGVSRKNIQYF
TRBV9,TRBJ1-1,.,.,TGTGCCAGCAGCCTCAGAGCGAACACTGAAGCTTTCTTT,CASSLRANTEAFF
TRBV5-4,TRBJ2-1,.,few,TGTGCCAGCAGCTTGGGACTCTACAATGAGCAGTTCTTC,CASSLGLYNEQFF
TRBV10-1,TRBJ1-1,.,.,TGCGCCAGCAGTGAGAGGGGAGGGAGCACTGAAGCTTTCTTT,CASSERGGSTEAFF